What follows are 4 T cell receptor beta chains derived from one specimen sequenced in a study of cytomegalovirus exposure and HLA in healthy donors. In the PCR, 60 Vbeta and 13 Jbeta primers were used. Measured with immunoSEQ multiplex PCR; TCRdb has only the in-frame clones, and not every one. The data hold some 87,000 clones, with over 75% observed a single time. Sample: PBMCs. All receptors derive from a man in his fifties in good health and CMV-seropositive.

This sequence joins TRBV9 and TRBJ2-1, with a tentative D call TRBD1 (5 bases). The V and J ends lost 3 bases and 4 bases respectively, with 17 bases between them. The CDR3 is made up of 16 amino acids. Germline V lookup: CDR1 SGDLS, CDR2 YYNGEE. CDR3 coding DNA: TGTGCCAGCAGCGCTCCTCGGGTTGGGGCATACAATGAGCAGTTCTTC. This gives the protein CASSAPRVGAYNEQFF.

The chain employs TRBV30 and TRBJ2-1; 9 bases are a match to TRBD1. V shed 0 bases, J shed 2 bases, and the junction held 2 bases outside the gene matches. Germline V gives CDR1 GTSNPN, CDR2 SVGIG (reference sequence). This CDR3 spans 15 amino acids. The CDR3 sequence: CAWSVGDRAYNEQFF. The CDR3 nucleotides read TGTGCCTGGAGTGTCGGGGACAGGGCCTACAATGAGCAGTTCTTC.

The V and J genes are TRBV4-1 and TRBJ2-2; the match to TRBD1 covers 9 bases. The CDR3 is 16 amino acids. The trim removed 3 bases at V and 8 bases at J, leaving 10 bases unmatched. The V gene's germline CDR1 is MGHRA and CDR2 YSYEKL. The CDR3 spells CASSQGQGSFGGELFF. The CDR3 nucleotides are TGCGCCAGCAGCCAGGGACAGGGAAGTTTCGGTGGGGAGCTGTTTTTT.

CDR3 sequence reads: CAWSVRGSNQPQHF. The CDR3 bases are TGTGCCTGGAGTGTACGCGGTAGCAATCAGCCCCAGCATTTT. The chain recombines TRBV30 with TRBJ1-5; D unclear. V lost 0 bases and J 0 bases, leaving 6 bases between the germline ends. Germline values: CDR1 GTSNPN, CDR2 SVGIG (reference sequence). This CDR3 comprises 14 residues.